Given below is one T cell receptor beta chain in context. V shed 5 bases, J shed 5 bases, and the junction held 5 bases outside the gene matches. CDR3 size: 13 residues. CDR1 SGHTA and CDR2 FQGNSA come from the germline V gene. Study members were between 18 and 89 years old and lived in 20 to 30 US regions. Symptom resolution, clearance, or two negative PCRs marked donors in Cohort 3 as recovered. The sample originates from a study of blood T cell repertoires in COVID-19. Study summary: Samples of COVID-19 (acute and convalescent) were obtained from the United States, Italy and Spain.

Method: immunoSEQ multiplex PCR; TCRdb's copy keeps in-frame clones and lacks some. This table has about 270,000 clones, over 75% appearing once. Sequencing was performed on PBMCs or T cells enriched from blood (not recorded which). The TCR comes from a woman aged 18-29 years who had recovered from COVID-19. V usage is TRBV7-2 and J usage is TRBJ2-5; 7 bases match TRBD2. CDR3 amino acids: CASSPPGGETQYF. The CDR3 nucleotides read TGTGCCAGCAGCCCCCCCGGGGGGGAGACCCAGTACTTC.